These 10 T cell receptor beta chains came from one sample sequenced in a study of blood T cell repertoires in COVID-19. The table came from immunoSEQ multiplex PCR; TCRdb's copy has only in-frame clones and leaves some out. The table records around 120,000 clones, 90% of them present only once. The sample was peripheral blood. These receptor sequences come from a man aged 50-59 years with active COVID-19.

The chain couples TRBV23-1 to TRBJ1-1; D call uncertain. TRBV23-1 is an open reading frame whose function is uncertain. CDR3 length: 13 amino acids. Trimming took 11 bases from V and 1 from J, leaving 14 bases between them. Here the CDR3 DNA reads TGCGCCGGTGCCCAAAGCCAGAACACTGAAGCTTTCTTT. Protein product: CAGAQSQNTEAFF.

CDR3 amino acids: CSARQGRTEAFF. The CDR3 bases are TGCAGCGCTAGACAGGGGAGGACTGAAGCTTTCTTT. This chain joins TRBV29-1 and TRBJ1-1; 8 bases agree with TRBD1. J lost 5 bases, V lost 7 bases, and 6 bases had no gene match. This CDR3 spans 12 amino acids. Germline CDR1 reads SQVTM; CDR2 reads ANQGSEA.

The gene calls are TRBV11-2 and TRBJ2-2; TRBD1 matches 9 bases. CDR3 length equals 15 residues. From germline, CDR1 is SGHAT and CDR2 FQNNGV. V dropped 5 bases and J dropped 5; count of bases not matched to a gene: 6. CDR3 residues: CASSGDGTGTGELFF. The DNA of the CDR3 is TGTGCCAGCAGCGGAGATGGGACAGGGACCGGGGAGCTGTTTTTT. Full variable domain (rest looked up from reference TRBV11-2 and TRBJ2-2): EAGVAQSPRYKIIEKRQSVAFWCNPISGHATLYWYQQILGQGPKLLIQFQNNGVVDDSQLPKDRFSAERLKGVDSTLKIQPAKLEDSAVYLCASSGDGTGTGELFFGEGSRLTVL.

The rearrangement links TRBV10-1 to TRBJ1-3; D is perhaps TRBD1 (5 bases). This CDR3 has 14 residues. V was clipped by 2 bases and J by 0 bases, with 5 bases between them. CDR1 is WNHNN and CDR2 is SYGVQD in the germline V gene (reference sequence). The CDR3, as DNA: TGCGCCAGCAGTGAGGACAGCTCTGGAAACACCATATATTTT. This translates into CASSEDSSGNTIYF.

The V call is TRBV4-2, the J call TRBJ1-2; 7 bases align to TRBD1. The V gene end was trimmed by 0 bases and the J gene end by 8 bases; junction bases not matched to a gene: 9. The CDR3 loop spans 15 amino acids. The germline V gene has CDR1 LGHNA and CDR2 YNFKEQ. The CDR3 DNA reads as TGTGCCAGCAGCCAAGATAAGGACAGGAGCCTCGGCTACACCTTC. This encodes CASSQDKDRSLGYTF.

The V call is TRBV23-1, the J call TRBJ2-7; 9 bases line up with TRBD1. TRBV23-1 is an ORF for which the function is uncertain. The CDR3 length is 18 residues. The V segment lost 4 bases and the J segment 0 bases; nucleotides outside the gene matches: 13. CDR3 sequence reads: CASSRGQGGPGGSYEQYV. The CDR3 bases are TGCGCCAGCAGTCGGGGACAGGGAGGGCCCGGGGGCTCCTACGAGCAGTACGTC.

The chain employs TRBV30 and TRBJ2-4; 9 bases are shared with TRBD2. CDR1 GTSNPN and CDR2 SVGIG come from the germline V gene (reference sequence). Trimming took 4 bases from V and 7 from J; bases not matched to a gene: 23. The CDR3 is 19 amino acids. The CDR3 is CAWMSKLGASGKGGNIQYF. CDR3 DNA: TGTGCCTGGATGTCGAAACTGGGGGCTAGCGGGAAAGGAGGGAACATTCAGTACTTC.

The chain carries TRBV27 and TRBJ1-4; D possibly corresponds to TRBD1 (6 bases). The CDR3 loop spans 15 amino acids. Deletions cut 5 bases from V and 8 bases from J, with 18 bases between. Germline values: CDR1 MNHEY, CDR2 SMNVEV (reference sequence). The CDR3 loop reads CASSPQGLVREKLFF. The CDR3 nucleotides are TGTGCCAGCAGTCCTCAGGGGCTAGTCCGAGAAAAACTGTTTTTT.

The J gene is TRBJ1-4, the V gene TRBV18, with D possibly being TRBD1 (6 bases). CDR1 and CDR2 from the germline V gene are KGHSH and LQKENI. Trimming cost V 3 bases and J 14 bases, with 13 bases left between them. The CDR3 has 12 amino acids. In DNA, the CDR3 is TGTGCCAGCTCACCCACAGGGAAACGGCTGTTTTTT. Translating it yields CASSPTGKRLFF.

The J gene is TRBJ2-2, the V gene TRBV4-1; no clear D gene. The germline V gene has CDR1 MGHRA and CDR2 YSYEKL. The CDR3 consists of 14 residues. V was clipped by 2 bases and J by 3 bases, with 7 bases between them. This CDR3 reads CASSQISDTGELFF. CDR3 sequence (DNA): TGCGCCAGCAGCCAAATTAGTGACACCGGGGAGCTGTTTTTT.